This is a list of T cell receptor beta chains from one sample in a study of blood T cell repertoires in COVID-19. Produced via immunoSEQ multiplex PCR; TCRdb's table is partial and in-frame only. This sample yields approximately 80,000 clones, of which approximately 88% are seen a single time; 45% belongs to the top ten. The sequencing input was peripheral blood. All receptors derive from a human donor in a cohort sampled during active COVID-19. CDR3s include the opening cysteine and the closing phenylalanine or tryptophan. D genes are given only for firm matches. Clone size is given for some rows only: seen once, a few or many times, or a class if the clone is expanded.

TRBV28,NA,NA,TRBJ2-2,CASSPPALGQGIAGELFF,TGTGCCAGCAGCCCCCCTGCTCTGGGGCAGGGGATTGCCGGGGAGCTGTTTTTT
TRBV18,TRBD1,few,TRBJ2-7,CASSQGQGSYEQYF,TGTGCCAGCTCGCAGGGACAGGGGTCCTACGAGCAGTACTTC
TRBV10-3,TRBD2,NA,TRBJ2-5,CAISESRLAGSEKTQYF,TGTGCCATCAGTGAGTCGAGGCTAGCGGGAAGTGAAAAGACCCAGTACTTC
TRBV10-1,TRBD2,NA,TRBJ2-4,CASRGLSGGDQGRVNIQYF,TGCGCCAGCAGAGGCTTAAGCGGGGGGGACCAAGGGAGGGTAAACATTCAGTACTTC
TRBV6-5,NA,NA,TRBJ2-3,CASGGQLTDTQYF,TGTGCCAGCGGAGGACAGCTCACAGATACGCAGTATTTT
TRBV7-9,NA,few,TRBJ2-7,CASSFRDNLYEQYF,TGTGCCAGCAGCTTTCGGGACAATCTCTACGAGCAGTACTTC
TRBV7-2,NA,NA,TRBJ1-1,CASSLDRGEAFF,TGTGCCAGCAGCTTAGATCGGGGTGAAGCTTTCTTT
TRBV7-2,NA,NA,TRBJ1-5,CASSLQGREGQPQHF,TGTGCCAGCAGCTTGCAGGGGAGGGAAGGTCAGCCCCAGCATTTT
TRBV7-3,NA,NA,TRBJ2-3,CASSQFPDTQYF,TGTGCCAGCAGCCAATTCCCAGATACGCAGTATTTT
TRBV6-5,NA,NA,TRBJ1-5,CASSFSRGGNQPQHF,TGTGCCAGCAGTTTTTCCAGAGGCGGCAATCAGCCCCAGCATTTT
TRBV11-2,NA,few,TRBJ1-6,CASSFRGSTNSPLHF,TGTGCCAGCAGCTTTCGCGGGAGTACTAATTCACCCCTCCACTTT
TRBV5-8,NA,NA,TRBJ1-1,CASSQGTRNTEAFF,TGTGCCAGCAGCCAGGGGACACGTAACACTGAAGCTTTCTTT
TRBV5-6,TRBD1,once,TRBJ2-7,CASIFSPTGDGEQYF,TGTGCCAGCATATTCTCGCCGACAGGGGATGGCGAGCAGTACTTC
TRBV7-9,TRBD1,NA,TRBJ1-4,CASSLGAKQGADEKLFF,TGTGCCAGCAGCCTAGGGGCCAAACAGGGGGCGGATGAAAAACTGTTTTTT
TRBV4-3,TRBD2,NA,TRBJ2-3,CASSQELGLALADTQYF,TGCGCCAGCAGCCAAGAACTGGGACTAGCGTTAGCGGATACGCAGTATTTT
TRBV6-5,TRBD1,NA,TRBJ1-6,CASARGTGFGSPLHF,TGTGCCAGCGCGAGGGGGACAGGGTTCGGTTCACCCCTCCACTTT
TRBV6-5,NA,once,TRBJ1-4,CASSLPGANEKLFF,TGTGCCAGCAGTTTGCCAGGGGCTAATGAAAAACTGTTTTTT
TRBV21-1,NA,NA,TRBJ1-5,CASSRGGRSNQPQHF,TGTGCCAGCAGCAGGGGCGGCAGGTCGAATCAGCCCCAGCATTTT
TRBV7-3,TRBD2,NA,TRBJ2-1,CASSSLAGAFGEQFF,TGTGCCAGCAGCTCACTAGCGGGGGCTTTTGGTGAGCAGTTCTTC
TRBV28,NA,few,TRBJ1-1,CASSLLRNTEAFF,TGTGCCAGCAGTTTACTTCGGAACACTGAAGCTTTCTTT
TRBV19,TRBD1,NA,TRBJ2-7,CASSIARDSEQYF,TGTGCCAGTAGTATAGCCAGGGACAGCGAGCAGTACTTC
TRBV29-1,NA,NA,TRBJ2-3,CSAARGSTDTQYF,TGCAGCGCCGCCCGGGGGAGCACAGATACGCAGTATTTT
TRBV30,NA,NA,TRBJ1-6,CAWSQDSPVNSPLHF,TGTGCCTGGAGTCAAGACTCCCCGGTGAATTCACCCCTCCACTTT
TRBV11-2,TRBD1,NA,TRBJ2-1,CASSFLQGQGNNEQFF,TGTGCCAGCAGCTTCCTTCAAGGACAGGGGAACAATGAGCAGTTCTTC
TRBV6-4,TRBD1,NA,TRBJ2-3,CASSQTGRSDTQYF,TGTGCCAGCAGCCAGACAGGGCGCTCAGATACGCAGTATTTT
TRBV25-1,NA,once,TRBJ2-7,CASTGEGGFQYF,TGTGCCAGCACGGGGGAGGGGGGATTTCAGTACTTC